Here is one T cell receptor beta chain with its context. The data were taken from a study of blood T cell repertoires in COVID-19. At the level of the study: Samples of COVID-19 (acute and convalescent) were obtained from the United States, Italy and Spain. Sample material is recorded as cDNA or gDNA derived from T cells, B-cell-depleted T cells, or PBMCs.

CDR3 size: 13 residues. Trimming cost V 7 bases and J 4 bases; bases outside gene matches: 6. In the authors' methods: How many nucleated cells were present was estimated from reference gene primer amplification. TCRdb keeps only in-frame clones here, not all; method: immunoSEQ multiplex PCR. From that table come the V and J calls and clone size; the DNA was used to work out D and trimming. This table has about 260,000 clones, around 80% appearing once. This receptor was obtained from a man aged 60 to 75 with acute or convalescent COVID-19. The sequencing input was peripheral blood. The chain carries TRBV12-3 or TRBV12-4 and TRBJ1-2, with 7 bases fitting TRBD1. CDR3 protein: CASTPTGTYGYTF. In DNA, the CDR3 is TGTGCCAGCACCCCGACAGGGACCTATGGCTACACCTTC.